Below, 23 T cell receptor beta chains from the same sample are listed, as sequenced in a study of CD8 T cells in Susac syndrome. With random hexamers, 0.5 to 1 ug RNA was reverse transcribed. TCRdb ran MiXCR on the immunoSEQ multiplex PCR reads and lists one entry per CDR3 protein. The profile shows around 220,000 distinct CDR3 sequences, about 94% of them singletons. Sequencing was done on a sample of CD8+ T cells from PBMCs. Receptors originate from a human donor with multiple sclerosis.

The V and J genes are TRBV2 and TRBJ2-6; 7 nucleotides align to TRBD1. V shed 5 bases, J shed 4 bases, and the junction held 11 bases outside the gene matches. CDR1 SNHLY and CDR2 FYNNEI come from the germline V gene. There are 17 residues in the CDR3. The CDR3 here is CASSPGQQFWGANVLTF. For the CDR3, the DNA is TGTGCCAGCAGTCCGGGACAGCAATTCTGGGGGGCCAACGTCCTGACTTTC.

The chain uses TRBV4-3 and TRBJ1-2; TRBD1 matches 8 bases. The junction had 8 bases not matched to a gene; V was cut back by 0 bases and J by 5 bases. Germline CDR1 LGHNA, CDR2 YSLEER. The CDR3 has 16 amino acids. CDR3 DNA sequence: TGCGCCAGCAGCCAAGATCATGCAGGGGGCATTTATGGCTACACCTTC. This translates into CASSQDHAGGIYGYTF.

The V call is TRBV15, the J call TRBJ2-5; D gene ambiguous. Looked up from germline, CDR1 is LNHNV and CDR2 is YYDKDF (reference sequence). CDR3 size: 11 residues. Between the trimmed V and J ends, which lost 0 bases and 5 bases, there was a span of 1 base. The CDR3 here is CATSRDETQYF. The CDR3 DNA reads TGTGCCACCAGCAGAGATGAGACCCAGTACTTC.

Here the CDR3 reads CSARGLAGVEQYF. CDR3 DNA sequence: TGCAGTGCTAGGGGACTAGCGGGGGTCGAGCAGTACTTC. This chain links TRBV20-1 with TRBJ2-7, with 14 nucleotides matching TRBD2. Germline V gene lookup returns CDR1 DFQATT and CDR2 SNEGSKA (reference sequence). V was pared by 3 bases and J by 6 bases, with 1 base of the junction left unmatched. CDR3 size: 13 residues.

The chain couples TRBV2 to TRBJ1-1, with no clear D. The CDR3 is made up of 10 amino acids. Germline V gives CDR1 SNHLY, CDR2 FYNNEI. The V end lost 8 bases, the J end lost 7 bases, and 8 bases lay between the germline ends. CDR3 in amino acids: CASGNFEAFF. CDR3 in DNA: TGTGCCAGCGGGAATTTTGAAGCTTTCTTT.

The V call is TRBV19, the J call TRBJ2-2; D remains unclear. CDR1 and CDR2 from the germline V gene are LNHDA and SQIVND (reference sequence). V gave up 5 bases and J gave up 7 bases, with 14 bases separating them. The CDR3 spans 14 residues. The CDR3 region has the DNA TGTGCCAGTAGTGTCGTGAAGGGCGGCGGGGAGCTGTTTTTT. This gives the protein CASSVVKGGGELFF. The variable domain in full, with the rest retrieved from reference TRBV19 and TRBJ2-2, is DGGITQSPKYLFRKEGQNVTLSCEQNLNHDAMYWYRQDPGQGLRLIYYSQIVNDFQKGDIAEGYSVSREKKESFPLTVTSAQKNPTAFYLCASSVVKGGGELFFGEGSRLTVL.

The J gene is TRBJ1-5, the V gene TRBV12-3 or TRBV12-4, with 9 bases lining up with TRBD1. The CDR3 is 15 amino acids. The V and J ends lost 5 bases and 7 bases, in that order; junction bases with no gene match: 9. The CDR3 region has the DNA TGTGCCAGCAGTCCCGGGACAGGGTCGGGGCAGCCCCAGCATTTT. This translates into CASSPGTGSGQPQHF.

J is TRBJ1-1 and V is TRBV30, with D possibly being TRBD1 (5 bases). V shed 5 bases and J shed 0 bases, with 7 bases lying between them. Germline values: CDR1 GTSNPN, CDR2 SVGIG (reference sequence). CDR3 length equals 12 residues. The CDR3, as DNA: TGTGCCTGGGGGACTCTGAACACTGAAGCTTTCTTT. Translated, it gives CAWGTLNTEAFF. Complete variable domain (other parts from reference TRBV30 and TRBJ1-1): SQTIHQWPATLVQPVGSPLSLECTVEGTSNPNLYWYRQAAGRGLQLLFYSVGIGQISSEVPQNLSASRPQDRQFILSSKKLLLSDSGFYLCAWGTLNTEAFFGQGTRLTVV.

V gene TRBV19 combines with J gene TRBJ2-7; the D gene is possibly TRBD2 (5 bases). Germline V gene lookup returns CDR1 LNHDA and CDR2 SQIVND (reference sequence). The CDR3 is 14 amino acids. V lost 4 bases and J lost 5, with 15 bases in between. CDR3 protein: CASSRSGPSHEQYF. For the CDR3, the DNA is TGTGCCAGTAGTAGAAGCGGTCCGAGCCACGAGCAGTACTTC.

The chain carries TRBV19 and TRBJ1-2; 7 nucleotides align to TRBD1. Trimming at V came to 3 bases and at J to 4 bases, leaving 14 bases not matched to a gene. Germline assignment: CDR1 LNHDA and CDR2 SQIVND (reference sequence). This CDR3 comprises 17 residues. CDR3 in DNA: TGTGCCAGTAGTATGAGGGGGCCTTTGGACAGACCCTATGGCTACACCTTC. It specifies CASSMRGPLDRPYGYTF.

This chain joins TRBV5-8 and TRBJ2-3; D gene unclear. The CDR3 loop spans 14 amino acids. The V end lost 4 bases, the J end lost 5 bases, and 14 bases lay between the germline ends. The germline CDR1 and CDR2 sequences are SGHTS and YDEGEE. In DNA, the CDR3 is TGTGCCAGCAGCGGCGCCCCGGGTGTAGATACGCAGTATTTT. Amino acids: CASSGAPGVDTQYF.

This clonotype was counted a few times. The J gene is TRBJ1-2, the V gene TRBV2; a possible D gene is TRBD1 (5 bases). CDR3 size: 13 residues. Germline V gene lookup returns CDR1 SNHLY and CDR2 FYNNEI. Trimming cost V 3 bases and J 2 bases, with 7 bases left between them. The CDR3 coding sequence is TGTGCCAGCAGTGACGGGGGGAACTATGGCTACACCTTC. It codes for CASSDGGNYGYTF.

The chain has TRBV7-9 and TRBJ2-1; 7 bases line up with TRBD1. The J segment lost 9 bases and the V segment lost 1 base, leaving 3 bases of the junction unmatched. The CDR3 has 13 amino acids. From germline, CDR1 is SEHNR and CDR2 FQNEAQ (reference sequence). CDR3 nucleotide sequence: TGTGCCAGCAGCTTAGTGAGGGGGCCTGAGCAGTTCTTC. Translating gives CASSLVRGPEQFF.

The J gene is TRBJ2-1, the V gene TRBV5-6; no reliable D call. Per germline, CDR1 SGHDT and CDR2 YYEEEE. The V end was cut by 0 bases, the J end by 10 bases, with 8 bases between. The CDR3 is made up of 12 amino acids. The CDR3 coding sequence is TGTGCCAGCAGCTTGGGGGCGAGCGAGCAGTTCTTC. Residues: CASSLGASEQFF.

V gene TRBV5-6 combines with J gene TRBJ2-5; the D is unclear. Deletions cut 4 bases from V and 5 bases from J, with 9 bases between. In germline, CDR1 is SGHDT, CDR2 YYEEEE. This CDR3 contains 12 residues. CDR3 residues: CASSHLEETQYF. The CDR3 nucleotides read TGTGCCAGCAGCCACCTGGAGGAGACCCAGTACTTC.

The chain carries TRBV5-6 and TRBJ1-1, with unresolved D. V was shortened by 1 base and J by 1 base, with 17 bases between the two germline ends. Germline CDR1 and CDR2: SGHDT and YYEEEE. CDR3 length: 17 residues. The CDR3 reads CASSLSRVLPRNTEAFF. The CDR3, as DNA: TGTGCCAGCAGCTTGTCCCGGGTCCTACCCCGGAACACTGAAGCTTTCTTT.

The V gene is TRBV12-5, the J gene TRBJ1-5; D remains ambiguous. The CDR3 has 11 amino acids. Trimming took 3 bases from V and 6 from J, leaving 3 bases between them. The germline gives CDR1 LGHNT, CDR2 FRNRAP. The CDR3 here is CASGFSQPQHF. The CDR3 region has the DNA TGTGCTAGTGGTTTTAGTCAGCCCCAGCATTTT.

The J gene is TRBJ2-3, the V gene TRBV27; D tentatively fits TRBD1 or TRBD2 (6 bases each). CDR3 length equals 15 residues. The germline CDR1 and CDR2 sequences are MNHEY and SMNVEV (reference sequence). Trimming cost V 3 bases and J 2 bases, with 12 bases left between them. Here the CDR3 DNA reads TGTGCCAGCAGTTTGCCAGGGGAGGCCACAGATACGCAGTATTTT. Residues: CASSLPGEATDTQYF.

The rearrangement links TRBV25-1 to TRBJ2-1, with D possibly TRBD2 on 6 matching bases. Germline assignment: CDR1 MGHDK and CDR2 SYGVNS. The length of the CDR3 is 17 residues. V was cut by 1 base and J by 5 bases, with 18 bases left in between. The CDR3 DNA sequence: TGTGCCAGCAGTGAATCCCCCCGGGAGTCCCGGCACAATGAGCAGTTCTTC. Residues: CASSESPRESRHNEQFF. Based on the CDR3 plus reference TRBV25-1 and TRBJ2-1, the full variable domain is EADIYQTPRYLVIGTGKKITLECSQTMGHDKMYWYQQDPGMELHLIHYSYGVNSTEKGDLSSESTVSRIRTEHFPLTLESARPSHTSQYLCASSESPRESRHNEQFFGPGTRLTVL.

The V gene is TRBV12-3 or TRBV12-4, the J gene TRBJ2-7; D ambiguous. V was cut by 6 bases and J by 3 bases, with 9 bases left in between. The CDR3 extends over 12 amino acids. CDR3 sequence reads: CASSHAHYEQYF. DNA for the CDR3: TGTGCCAGCAGCCACGCCCACTACGAGCAGTACTTC.

J is TRBJ2-1 and V is TRBV5-6; 8 positions agree with TRBD2. J lost 9 bases, V lost 0 bases, and 2 bases had no gene match. CDR1 is SGHDT, CDR2 YYEEEE, per germline. The CDR3 length is 13 residues. Here the CDR3 reads CASSLVAGGEQFF. The CDR3 DNA sequence: TGTGCCAGCAGCTTGGTGGCGGGAGGTGAGCAGTTCTTC.

V and J are TRBV4-2 and TRBJ2-3; 10 bases align to TRBD2. V was clipped by 0 bases and J by 4 bases; unmatched bases: 7. CDR1 is LGHNA, CDR2 YNFKEQ, per germline. This CDR3 region has 17 residues. CDR3 amino acids: CASSQDELAGYADTQYF. The CDR3 DNA reads TGTGCCAGCAGCCAAGACGAACTAGCGGGGTATGCAGATACGCAGTATTTT.

V is TRBV3-1 and J is TRBJ2-1, with D perhaps TRBD2 (7 bases). This CDR3 has 17 amino acids. Germline-derived CDR1 and CDR2 are LGHDT and YNNKEL (reference sequence). The V end lost 0 bases, the J end lost 4 bases, and 16 bases lay between the germline ends. The CDR3 sequence is CASSQDPTGGLYNEQFF. The CDR3 nucleotides are TGTGCCAGCAGCCAAGATCCAACCGGGGGGCTATACAATGAGCAGTTCTTC.